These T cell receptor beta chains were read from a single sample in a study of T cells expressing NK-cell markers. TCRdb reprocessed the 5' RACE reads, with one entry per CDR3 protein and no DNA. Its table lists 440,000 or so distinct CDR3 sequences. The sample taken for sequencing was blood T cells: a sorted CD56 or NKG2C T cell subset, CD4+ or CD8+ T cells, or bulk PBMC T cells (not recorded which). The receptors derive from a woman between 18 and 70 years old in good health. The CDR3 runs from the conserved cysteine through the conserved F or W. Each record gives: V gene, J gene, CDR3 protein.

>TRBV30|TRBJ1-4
CASNFGTEEKLFF
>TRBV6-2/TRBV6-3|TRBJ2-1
CASSFSYNEQFF
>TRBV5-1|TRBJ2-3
CASSPLGVAGGDTQYF
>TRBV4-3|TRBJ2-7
CASSQEWTGVYEQYF
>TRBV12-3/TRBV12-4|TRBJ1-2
CASSLFKLGYGYTF
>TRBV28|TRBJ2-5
CASSLSKQETQYF
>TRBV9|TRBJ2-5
CASSPDMNSQETQYF
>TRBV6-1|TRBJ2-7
CASGGGLAYEQYF
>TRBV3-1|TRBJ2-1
CASSQDWRGSYNEQFF
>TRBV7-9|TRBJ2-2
CASSPLGSGSTGELFF
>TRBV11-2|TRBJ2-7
CASSLEGGRAYEQYF
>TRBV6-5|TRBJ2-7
CASSSERGGNYEQYF
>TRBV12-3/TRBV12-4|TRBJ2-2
CASQASGRTGELFF
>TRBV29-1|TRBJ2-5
CSVEGSGRFGETQYF
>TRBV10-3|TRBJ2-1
CAIREIAGSNEQFF
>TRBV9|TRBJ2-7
CASSPEQGAFYEQYF
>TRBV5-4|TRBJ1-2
CASSPLGMDYGYTF
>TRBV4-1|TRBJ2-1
CASSQDPSRGSNEQFF
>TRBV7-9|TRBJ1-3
CASSLGALISGNTIYF
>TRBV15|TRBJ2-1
CATSNLAGPGFF
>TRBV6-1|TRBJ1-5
CASSEVVGNQPQHF
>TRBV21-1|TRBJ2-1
CASSGDTGLAALRGYNEQFF
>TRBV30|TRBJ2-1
CAWSVQTKQFF
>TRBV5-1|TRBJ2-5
CASSRDSGGETQYF
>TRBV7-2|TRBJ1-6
CASSPRRHGSPLHF
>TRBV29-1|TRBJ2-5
CSVEGLPPRETQYF
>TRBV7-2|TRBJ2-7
CASSWGYEEQYF
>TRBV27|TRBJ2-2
CASSWKGGGTGELFF
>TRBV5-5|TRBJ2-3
CASSFGGVTDTQYF
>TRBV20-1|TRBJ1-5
CSARGGQGRYVSNQPQHF
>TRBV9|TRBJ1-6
CASSVVNNSPLHF
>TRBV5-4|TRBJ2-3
CASSWQRGGPDTQYF
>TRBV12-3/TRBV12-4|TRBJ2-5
CASSSQDGGETQYF
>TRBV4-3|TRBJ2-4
CASSQDSGDWNIQYF
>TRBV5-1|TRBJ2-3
CASRKETDTQYF
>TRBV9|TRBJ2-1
CASSVVSDFANEQFF
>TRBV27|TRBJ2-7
CASSRGQGYYEQYF
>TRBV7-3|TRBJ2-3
CASSDTDRGGSDTQYF
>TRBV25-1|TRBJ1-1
CASRTRGPEAFF
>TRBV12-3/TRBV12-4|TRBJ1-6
CASSLDLWNSPLHF
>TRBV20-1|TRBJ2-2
CSARGRMNTGELFF
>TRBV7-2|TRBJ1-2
CASSPVIAPYGYTF
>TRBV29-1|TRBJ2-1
CSGEREKNEQFF
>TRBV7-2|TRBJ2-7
CASSFGNPYEQYF
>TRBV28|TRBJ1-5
CASSFGGRGNQPQHF
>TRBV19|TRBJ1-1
CASSMSASSEAFF
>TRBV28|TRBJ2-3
CASSLLGRVGNTDTQYF